This T cell receptor beta chain stems from a study of beta chain features in type 1 diabetes (dated by TCRdb to the late 2010s). Broadly, across the study: No differences in mean age, gender distribution, total cell number or subset yield were found between patients and healthy donors. Regulatory and stem cell-like memory subsets were obtained from only 8 patients and roughly 8 healthy donors, while naive and central memory subsets were obtained from all 28 donors. In the study, recently diagnosed type 1 diabetes patients and matched healthy donors were compared on the TCRB repertoires of their sorted circulating CD4+ T cell subsets. Across all samples, roughly 110,000,000 sorted cells were examined, and cell number per subset correlated strongly with RNA yield. The full study reports these points: At VDJ recombination sites, patients with type 1 diabetes made fewer insertions and deleted more nucleotides, a pattern implying thymic rearrangement abnormalities. Because small numbers of individuals were included in the HLA sub-analyses, any influence of HLA type on TCRB rearrangement was left unresolved. In all four CD4+ subsets, TCRB CDR3 length was moderately but significantly shorter in type 1 diabetes patients. Naive, central memory and regulatory TCRB repertoires appeared to be more alike among patients than among healthy donors. PCR might favor shorter templates, but patient and control samples were amplified and corrected together, so any skew would affect both groups equally. Because cDNA was sequenced instead of genomic DNA, highly expressing activated cells could be over-represented, though the groups showed no difference in activation or CD3 levels.

The High Capacity cDNA Reverse Transcription Kit was used to reverse transcribe all of the isolated RNA, meaning that expressed TCRB transcripts were what got sequenced. Deep immunoSEQ sequencing was performed on naive, central memory and regulatory T cell samples, with an average of around 3.5 million total reads per sample. After sorted cells were lysed in RLT buffer, RNA was extracted with DNase-treated RNeasy Micro or Mini kits, with the choice depending on cell number. Each cell subset was processed on its own to prevent cross-contamination, while patient and healthy donor samples were processed together. The immunoSEQ multiplex PCR was used to amplify TCRB sequences from cDNA, generating 87-bp fragments that spanned the CDR3 region. Sequencing of the amplicons was done on the Illumina HiSeq platform. On the study's bioinformatics: PCR bias was computationally corrected using synthetic template baselines, reads within Hamming distance 2 were collapsed, and singletons that could not be merged were discarded. By aligning reads against IMGT, V, D and J genes, CDR3 length, and insertions or deletions at six rearrangement sites were assigned. Clonotype counts were normalized to sorted cell number within each subset before computing true diversity and Gini coefficients with the tcR R package. Repertoire sharing was quantified using the overlap coefficient calculated on TCRB nucleotide sequences. As a proxy for the pre-selection repertoire, out-of-frame TCRB sequences from naive cells were analyzed. TCRdb limited this immuneACCESS table to in-frame rearrangements with V and J called. A share of clones is missing; checked studies link under half to unresolved V genes, and the rest is unexplained. V, J and clone size are taken as reported in that table, and D and trimming were inferred from the DNA itself. The sample yields around 340,000 clones; about 19% were counted once. The ten largest account for 0.044% of the sample.

V ends up 1 base short and J 6 bases short, with an unmatched junction base count of 11. The germline V gene sets CDR1 to SGHTA and CDR2 to FQGNSA. The CDR3 spans 16 residues, from the cysteine through the phenylalanine. Only CDR3 DNA is held: 48 bases, read in frame from base 1. From each donor, a single peripheral blood sample of 90 to 150 mL on average was drawn into heparinised tubes. A BD FACSAria II was used to sort naive, central memory, regulatory and stem cell-like memory CD4+ T cells with a panel that included CD45RO, CCR7, CD25, CD127, CD95 and CD27. All sorted populations exceeded 95% purity. Right away, PBMCs were isolated by Lymphoprep density gradient centrifugation and were stained directly, with no culture step. To minimize batch effects, samples were stained and sorted in pairs, one healthy donor with one patient per experiment. Turning to this clone: Its cognate antigen has yet to be identified. Per-nucleotide qualities are absent, and no much larger clonotype sits a single base away.

The specimen sequenced was naive CD4+ T cells from blood. In the paper's terms, the cell subset or site label means: true naive CD4+ T cells. The sequence was obtained from a woman under 30 in good health. This sequence uses TRBV7-2 and TRBJ1-1, with 7 bases matching TRBD1. The sequence in DNA is TGTGCCAGCAGCTTAGGTATAGGTAGGGGGCACGCTGAAGCTTTCTTT. The encoded protein is CASSLGIGRGHAEAFF. The CDR3 plus the reference TRBV7-2 and TRBJ1-1 genes for the other parts give the full variable domain: GAGVSQSPSNKVTEKGKDVELRCDPISGHTALYWYRQSLGQGLEFLIYFQGNSAPDKSGLPSDRFSAERTGGSVSTLTIQRTQQEDSAVYLCASSLGIGRGHAEAFFGQGTRLTVV.